The present T cell receptor beta chain was sequenced within a study of PD-L1 blockade in urothelial cancer. Background on the study: Patients had been given 0 to 3 earlier chemotherapy regimens. The researchers analyzed blood 3 weeks (second dose) and 6 weeks after treatment start.

The repertoire was sequenced with immunoSEQ multiplex PCR; TCRdb's copy has only in-frame clones and lacks some. The sample carries approximately 90,000 clones, 90% recorded once. Germline lookup yields CDR1 SGHDT and CDR2 YYEEEE. Trimming took 4 bases from V and 3 from J, leaving 10 bases between them. This CDR3 is 13 amino acids long. Time point here: pretreatment peripheral blood. The V gene is TRBV5-6, the J gene TRBJ2-5; possibly TRBD2 for D (6 bases). The sequenced sample was PBMCs, obtained around atezolizumab (anti-PD-L1) treatment. The receptor was isolated from a man aged 60 to 69 with urothelial cancer. The chain's CDR3 is CASSRDLEETQYF. The CDR3 DNA reads TGTGCCAGCAGCCGGGACTTAGAAGAGACCCAGTACTTC.